This T cell receptor (beta chain) came from a study of cytomegalovirus exposure and HLA in healthy donors. Primers for the PCR totalled 60 Vbeta and 13 Jbeta. The data were produced by immunoSEQ multiplex PCR, yet TCRdb's version contains in-frame clones alone and is incomplete. This table has roughly 170,000 clones, about 72% appearing once. The CDR3 is 13 residues long. Trimming pared 6 bases from V and 0 bases from J, leaving 8 bases between. CDR1 is MNHEY and CDR2 is SMNVEV in the germline V gene (reference sequence). This clonotype originated in a girl aged 10-17 years in good health and CMV-seronegative. The chain links TRBV27 to TRBJ1-1; D gene uncertain. The sequenced sample consisted of PBMCs. The CDR3 sequence is CASRIGMNTEAFF. CDR3 bases: TGTGCCAGCAGAATCGGGATGAACACTGAAGCTTTCTTT.